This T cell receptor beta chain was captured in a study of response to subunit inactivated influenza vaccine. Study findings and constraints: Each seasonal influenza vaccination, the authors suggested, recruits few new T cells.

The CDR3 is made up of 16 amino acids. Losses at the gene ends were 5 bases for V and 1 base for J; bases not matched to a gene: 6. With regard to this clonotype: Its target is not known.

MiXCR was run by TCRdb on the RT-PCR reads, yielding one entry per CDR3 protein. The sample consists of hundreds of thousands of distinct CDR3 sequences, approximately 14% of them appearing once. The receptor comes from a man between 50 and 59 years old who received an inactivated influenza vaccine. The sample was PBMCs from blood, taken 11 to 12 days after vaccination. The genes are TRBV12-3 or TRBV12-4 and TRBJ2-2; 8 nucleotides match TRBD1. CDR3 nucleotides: TGTGCCAGCAGTGTCGCCGGGACAGGGAACACCGGGGAGCTGTTTTTT. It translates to CASSVAGTGNTGELFF.